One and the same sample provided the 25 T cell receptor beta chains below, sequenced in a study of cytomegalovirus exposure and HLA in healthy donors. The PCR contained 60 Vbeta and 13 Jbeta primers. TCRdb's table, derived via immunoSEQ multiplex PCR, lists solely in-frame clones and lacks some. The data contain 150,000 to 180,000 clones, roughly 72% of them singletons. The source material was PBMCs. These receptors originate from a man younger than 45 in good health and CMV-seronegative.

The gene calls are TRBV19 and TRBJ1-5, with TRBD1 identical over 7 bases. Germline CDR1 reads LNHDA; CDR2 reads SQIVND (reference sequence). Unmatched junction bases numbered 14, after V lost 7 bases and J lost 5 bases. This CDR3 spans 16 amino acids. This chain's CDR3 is CASTPEGASPYQPQHF. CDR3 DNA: TGTGCCAGTACTCCTGAGGGGGCCTCTCCCTATCAGCCCCAGCATTTT.

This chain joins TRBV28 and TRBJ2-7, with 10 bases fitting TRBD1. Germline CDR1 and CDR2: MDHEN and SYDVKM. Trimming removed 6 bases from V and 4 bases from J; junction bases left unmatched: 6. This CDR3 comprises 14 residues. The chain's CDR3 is CASRTGQGWYEQYF. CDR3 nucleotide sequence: TGTGCCAGCAGAACGGGACAGGGGTGGTACGAGCAGTACTTC.

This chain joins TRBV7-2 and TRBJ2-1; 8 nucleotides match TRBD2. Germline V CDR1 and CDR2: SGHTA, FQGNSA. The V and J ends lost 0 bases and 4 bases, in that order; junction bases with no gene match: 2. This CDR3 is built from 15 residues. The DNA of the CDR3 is TGTGCCAGCAGCTTAGCTAGCGGGGCTTACAATGAGCAGTTCTTC. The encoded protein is CASSLASGAYNEQFF.

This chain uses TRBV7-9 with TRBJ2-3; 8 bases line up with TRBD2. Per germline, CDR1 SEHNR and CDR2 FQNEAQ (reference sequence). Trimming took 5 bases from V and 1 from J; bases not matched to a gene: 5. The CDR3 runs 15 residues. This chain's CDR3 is CASSPTGRGTDTQYF. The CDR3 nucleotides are TGTGCCAGCAGCCCCACCGGGAGGGGCACAGATACGCAGTATTTT.

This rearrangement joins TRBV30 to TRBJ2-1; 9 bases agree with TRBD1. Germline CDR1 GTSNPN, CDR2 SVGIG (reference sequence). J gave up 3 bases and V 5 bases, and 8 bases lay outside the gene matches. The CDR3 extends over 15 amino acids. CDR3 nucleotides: TGTGCCTGGGTGAGACCGGGACAGGGCTACAATGAGCAGTTCTTC. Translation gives CAWVRPGQGYNEQFF.

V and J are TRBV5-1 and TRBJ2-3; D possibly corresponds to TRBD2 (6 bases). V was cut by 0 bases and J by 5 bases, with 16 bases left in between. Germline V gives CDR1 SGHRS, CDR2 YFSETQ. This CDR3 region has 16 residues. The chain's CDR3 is CASSLVGTGVVDTQYF. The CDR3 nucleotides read TGCGCCAGCAGCTTGGTTGGGACGGGGGTGGTAGATACGCAGTATTTT.

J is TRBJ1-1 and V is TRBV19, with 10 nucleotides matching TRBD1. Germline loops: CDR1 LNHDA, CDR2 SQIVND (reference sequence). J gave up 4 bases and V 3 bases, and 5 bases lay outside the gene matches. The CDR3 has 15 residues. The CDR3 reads CASSIEGTGVTEAFF. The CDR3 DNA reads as TGTGCCAGTAGTATTGAAGGGACAGGGGTCACTGAAGCTTTCTTT.

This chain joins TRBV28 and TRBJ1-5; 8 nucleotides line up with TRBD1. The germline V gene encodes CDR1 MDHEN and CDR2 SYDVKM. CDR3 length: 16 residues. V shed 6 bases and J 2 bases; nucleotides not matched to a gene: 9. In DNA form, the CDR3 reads TGTGCCAGCAGCCCAAGGGGCAGGGGGCGCAATCAGCCCCAGCATTTT. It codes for CASSPRGRGRNQPQHF.

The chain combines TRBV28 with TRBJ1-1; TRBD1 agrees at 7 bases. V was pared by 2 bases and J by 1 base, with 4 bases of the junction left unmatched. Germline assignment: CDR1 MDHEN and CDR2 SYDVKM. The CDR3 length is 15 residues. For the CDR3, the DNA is TGTGCCAGCAGTTTAGGGGACAGAGCGAACACTGAAGCTTTCTTT. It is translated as CASSLGDRANTEAFF.

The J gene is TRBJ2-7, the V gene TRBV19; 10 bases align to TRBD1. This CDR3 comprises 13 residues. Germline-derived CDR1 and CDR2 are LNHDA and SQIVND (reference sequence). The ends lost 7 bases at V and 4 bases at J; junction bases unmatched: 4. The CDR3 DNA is TGTGCCAGTAAGGGACAGGGGATTTACGAGCAGTACTTC. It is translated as CASKGQGIYEQYF.

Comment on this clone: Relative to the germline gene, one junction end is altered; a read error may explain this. The CDR3 loop is CASSGGAQTGVYGYPF. CDR3 DNA: TGCGCCAGCAGCGGGGGGGCGCAGACAGGGGTTTATGGCTACCCCTTC. This rearrangement joins TRBV5-1 to TRBJ1-2; 8 bases align to TRBD1. Germline-derived CDR1 and CDR2 are SGHRS and YFSETQ. CDR3 length: 16 residues.

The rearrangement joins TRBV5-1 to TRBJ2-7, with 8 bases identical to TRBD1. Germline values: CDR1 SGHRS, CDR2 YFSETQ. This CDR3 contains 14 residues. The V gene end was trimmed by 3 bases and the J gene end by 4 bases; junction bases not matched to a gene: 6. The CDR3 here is CASSSGTGQYEQYF. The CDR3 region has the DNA TGCGCCAGCAGCTCCGGGACAGGCCAATACGAGCAGTACTTC.

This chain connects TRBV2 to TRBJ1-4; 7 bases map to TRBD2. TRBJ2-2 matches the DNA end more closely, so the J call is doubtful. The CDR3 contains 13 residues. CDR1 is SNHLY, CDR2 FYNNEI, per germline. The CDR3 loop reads CASSPGREAELFF. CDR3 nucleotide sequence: TGTGCCAGCAGCCCTGGACGGGAGGCGGAGCTGTTTTTT.

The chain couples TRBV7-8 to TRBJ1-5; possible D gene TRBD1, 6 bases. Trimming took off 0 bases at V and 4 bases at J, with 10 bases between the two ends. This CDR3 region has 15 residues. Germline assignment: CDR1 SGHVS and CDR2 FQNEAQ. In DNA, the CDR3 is TGTGCCAGCAGCTTAGCAAGGGGGTTGAATCAGCCCCAGCATTTT. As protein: CASSLARGLNQPQHF.

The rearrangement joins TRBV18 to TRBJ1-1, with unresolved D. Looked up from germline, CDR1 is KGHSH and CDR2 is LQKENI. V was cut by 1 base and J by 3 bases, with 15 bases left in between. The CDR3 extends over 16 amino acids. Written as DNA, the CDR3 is TGTGCCAGCTCACCACGGGTTGCGAGGGATTACACTGAAGCTTTCTTT. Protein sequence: CASSPRVARDYTEAFF.

The CDR3 DNA follows: TGTGCCAGCAGCTTCAACCCGGACAGGGATAATTCACCCCTCCACTTT. Protein product: CASSFNPDRDNSPLHF. This rearrangement joins TRBV5-5 to TRBJ1-6; TRBD1 agrees at 8 bases. Germline loops: CDR1 SGHKS, CDR2 YYEKEE (reference sequence). The ends lost 2 bases at V and 5 bases at J; junction bases unmatched: 6. The CDR3 loop spans 16 amino acids.

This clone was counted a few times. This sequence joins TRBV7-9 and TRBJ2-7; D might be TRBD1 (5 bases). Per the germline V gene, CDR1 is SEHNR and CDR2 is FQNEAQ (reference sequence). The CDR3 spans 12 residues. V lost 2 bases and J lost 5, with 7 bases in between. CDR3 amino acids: CASSLQGHEQYF. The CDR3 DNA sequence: TGTGCCAGCAGCTTACAGGGCCACGAGCAGTACTTC.

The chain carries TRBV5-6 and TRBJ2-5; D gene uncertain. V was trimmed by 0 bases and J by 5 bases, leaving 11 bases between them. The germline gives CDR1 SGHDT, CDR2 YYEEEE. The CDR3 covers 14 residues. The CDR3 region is CASSLALLGETQYF. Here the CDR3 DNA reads TGTGCCAGCAGCTTGGCTCTTCTCGGGGAGACCCAGTACTTC.

This chain's CDR3 is CASSVDGLSNYGYTF. CDR3 in DNA: TGTGCCAGCAGCGTAGACGGACTATCTAACTATGGCTACACCTTC. The chain recombines TRBV9 with TRBJ1-2; D gene uncertain. The V gene lost 0 bases and the J gene lost 0 bases, with 9 bases spanning the gap. Germline CDR1 reads SGDLS; CDR2 reads YYNGEE. The length of the CDR3 is 15 residues.

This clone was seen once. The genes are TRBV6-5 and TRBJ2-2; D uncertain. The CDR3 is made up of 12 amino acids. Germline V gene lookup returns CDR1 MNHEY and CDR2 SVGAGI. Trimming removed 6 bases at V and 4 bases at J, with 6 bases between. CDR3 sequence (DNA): TGTGCCAGCAGACCAGGCACCGGGGAGCTGTTTTTT. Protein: CASRPGTGELFF.

This CDR3 is CASSEYRLTEAFF. Written as DNA, the CDR3 is TGTGCCAGCAGTGAATACAGGCTCACTGAAGCTTTCTTT. This chain connects TRBV6-1 to TRBJ1-1, with TRBD1 as a possible D gene (5 bases). V lost 2 bases and J lost 4, with 8 bases in between. CDR3 size: 13 residues. Per germline, CDR1 MNHNS and CDR2 SASEGT.

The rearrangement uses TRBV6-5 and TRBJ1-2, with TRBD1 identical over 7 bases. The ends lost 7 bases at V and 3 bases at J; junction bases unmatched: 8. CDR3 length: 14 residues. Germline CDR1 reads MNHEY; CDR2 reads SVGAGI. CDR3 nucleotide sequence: TGTGCCAGCAAAAGGGGCAGGGGGGACTATGGCTACACCTTC. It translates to CASKRGRGDYGYTF.

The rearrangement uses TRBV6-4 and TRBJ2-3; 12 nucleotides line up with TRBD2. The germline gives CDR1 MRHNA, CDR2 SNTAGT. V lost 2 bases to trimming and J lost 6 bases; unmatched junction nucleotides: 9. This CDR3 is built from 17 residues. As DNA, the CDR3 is TGTGCCAGCAGTGACAACGGACTAGCGGGGAGTGTGGATACGCAGTATTTT. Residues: CASSDNGLAGSVDTQYF.

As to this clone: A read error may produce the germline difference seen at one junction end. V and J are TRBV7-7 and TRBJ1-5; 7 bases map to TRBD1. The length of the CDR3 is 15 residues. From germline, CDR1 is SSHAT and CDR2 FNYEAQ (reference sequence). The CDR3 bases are TGTGCTAGCAGCTTAATAGGGGGCATCAATCAGCCCCAGCATTTT. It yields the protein CASSLIGGINQPQHF.

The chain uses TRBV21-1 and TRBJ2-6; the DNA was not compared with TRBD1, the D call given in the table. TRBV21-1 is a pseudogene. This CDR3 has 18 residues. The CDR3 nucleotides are TGTGCCAGCAGCAAAAAGGGACAGAAAATTGCTGGGGCCAACGTCCTGACTTTC. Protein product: CASSKKGQKIAGANVLTF.